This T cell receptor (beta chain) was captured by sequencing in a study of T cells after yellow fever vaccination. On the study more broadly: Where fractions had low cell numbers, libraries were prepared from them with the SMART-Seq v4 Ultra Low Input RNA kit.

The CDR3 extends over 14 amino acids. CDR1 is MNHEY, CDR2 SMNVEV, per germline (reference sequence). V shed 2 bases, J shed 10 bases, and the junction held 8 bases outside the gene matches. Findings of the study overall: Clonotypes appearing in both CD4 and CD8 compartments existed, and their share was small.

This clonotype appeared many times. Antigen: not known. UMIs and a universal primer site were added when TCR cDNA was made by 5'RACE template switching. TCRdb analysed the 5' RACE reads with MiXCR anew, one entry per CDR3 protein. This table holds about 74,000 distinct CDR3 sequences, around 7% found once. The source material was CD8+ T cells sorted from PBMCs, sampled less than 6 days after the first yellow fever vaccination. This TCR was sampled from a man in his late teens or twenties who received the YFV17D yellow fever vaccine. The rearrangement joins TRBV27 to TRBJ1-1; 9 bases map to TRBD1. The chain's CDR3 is CASSLNTGGRVAFF. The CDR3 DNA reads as TGTGCCAGCAGTTTAAACACAGGGGGCAGGGTAGCTTTCTTT.